This is a list of T cell receptor beta chains from one sample in a study of cytotoxic CD8 clonotypes in ibrutinib-treated CLL. Assay used: immunoSEQ multiplex PCR; TCRdb lists only in-frame clones, some missing. The table lists hundreds of thousands of clones, around 70% of them singletons. The sequencing here drew on PBMCs, taken after 24 months of ibrutinib treatment. The receptors here all came from a human donor with chronic lymphocytic leukemia. The CDR3 runs from the conserved cysteine through the conserved F or W. Fields, in order: J gene, V gene, CDR3 protein.

j_gene: TRBJ1-2; v_gene: TRBV6-5; CDR3aa: CASRENNYGYTF
j_gene: TRBJ2-6; v_gene: TRBV28; CDR3aa: CATKSGSSGANVLTF
j_gene: TRBJ1-2; v_gene: TRBV18; CDR3aa: CASSPDRDYGYTF
j_gene: TRBJ1-5; v_gene: TRBV28; CDR3aa: CASRQTNQPQHF
j_gene: TRBJ2-7; v_gene: TRBV18; CDR3aa: CASSPLGANEQYF
j_gene: TRBJ2-7; v_gene: TRBV27; CDR3aa: CASSSNGLAGTYEQYF
j_gene: TRBJ2-1; v_gene: TRBV28; CDR3aa: CASLGGGPSYNEQFF
j_gene: TRBJ1-4; v_gene: TRBV6-5; CDR3aa: CASKDLREKLFF
j_gene: TRBJ2-3; v_gene: TRBV30; CDR3aa: CAWSVQGADTQYF
j_gene: TRBJ1-2; v_gene: TRBV28; CDR3aa: CASSLQRRGYTF
j_gene: TRBJ1-5; v_gene: TRBV19; CDR3aa: CASRTGTGENQPQHF
j_gene: TRBJ2-7; v_gene: TRBV29-1; CDR3aa: CSVGIGDEQYF
j_gene: TRBJ2-5; v_gene: TRBV10-3; CDR3aa: CAISAGLAKETQYF
j_gene: TRBJ2-5; v_gene: TRBV27; CDR3aa: CASSWGGRNQETQYF
j_gene: TRBJ2-2; v_gene: TRBV30; CDR3aa: CAWSVRAGSGGELFF
j_gene: TRBJ2-1; v_gene: TRBV28; CDR3aa: CASTKTWGRYNEQFF
j_gene: TRBJ2-3; v_gene: TRBV29-1; CDR3aa: CSPQGADTQYF
j_gene: TRBJ2-7; v_gene: TRBV29-1; CDR3aa: CSVGVAAGGRYEQYF
j_gene: TRBJ1-2; v_gene: TRBV29-1; CDR3aa: CSGEDRDYGYTF
j_gene: TRBJ2-7; v_gene: TRBV27; CDR3aa: CASTGNWAGKGEQYF
j_gene: TRBJ2-1; v_gene: TRBV5-4; CDR3aa: CASTIGGTYNEQFF
j_gene: TRBJ1-1; v_gene: TRBV9; CDR3aa: CASSVVSHQYDEAFF
j_gene: TRBJ2-1; v_gene: TRBV30; CDR3aa: CAWKLTSSYNEQFF
j_gene: TRBJ1-1; v_gene: TRBV28; CDR3aa: CASTRGGAEAFF
j_gene: TRBJ1-4; v_gene: TRBV28; CDR3aa: CASSSYEPGPLNEKLFF
j_gene: TRBJ1-2; v_gene: TRBV11-1; CDR3aa: CASSFAGTAHLAF
j_gene: TRBJ1-5; v_gene: TRBV6-5; CDR3aa: CASSRTVSNQPQHF
j_gene: TRBJ2-5; v_gene: TRBV7-6; CDR3aa: CASSRAGTGDETQYF
j_gene: TRBJ2-7; v_gene: TRBV15; CDR3aa: CATSRGTSAVYEQYF
j_gene: TRBJ2-7; v_gene: TRBV29-1; CDR3aa: CSVLAGSFAEQYF
j_gene: TRBJ2-7; v_gene: TRBV10-2; CDR3aa: CASSLDRAGEQYF
j_gene: TRBJ2-2; v_gene: TRBV28; CDR3aa: CASSFLGEVTGELFF
j_gene: TRBJ2-3; v_gene: TRBV13; CDR3aa: CASSLALATDTQYF
j_gene: TRBJ2-5; v_gene: TRBV2; CDR3aa: CASSSQGYQETQYF
j_gene: TRBJ2-2; v_gene: TRBV11-3; CDR3aa: CASSPYGGESTGELFF
j_gene: TRBJ2-1; v_gene: TRBV6-6; CDR3aa: CASSYSNEQFF
j_gene: TRBJ2-1; v_gene: TRBV6-5; CDR3aa: CASTTSGNYNEQFF
j_gene: TRBJ2-1; v_gene: TRBV6-5; CDR3aa: CASSPRPWAQFF
j_gene: TRBJ2-5; v_gene: TRBV14; CDR3aa: CASSQSGTKVLTQYF
j_gene: TRBJ2-5; v_gene: TRBV27; CDR3aa: CASSSAQETQYF
j_gene: TRBJ2-7; v_gene: TRBV7-3; CDR3aa: CASSLTGTLGYEQYF
j_gene: TRBJ2-1; v_gene: TRBV4-1; CDR3aa: CASSQGTSPHNEQFF
j_gene: TRBJ1-4; v_gene: TRBV9; CDR3aa: CASSVARQDEKLFF
j_gene: TRBJ1-2; v_gene: TRBV29-1; CDR3aa: CSGQDRVLDGYTF
j_gene: TRBJ1-1; v_gene: TRBV30; CDR3aa: CAWRAGHLEAFF
j_gene: TRBJ2-3; v_gene: TRBV28; CDR3aa: CASISGSSTDTQYF
j_gene: TRBJ1-1; v_gene: TRBV19; CDR3aa: CASSPWTGRTEAFF
j_gene: TRBJ2-5; v_gene: TRBV18; CDR3aa: CASSPLAETQYF
j_gene: TRBJ1-1; v_gene: TRBV6-6; CDR3aa: CASRDRGNTEAFF
j_gene: TRBJ1-1; v_gene: TRBV5-1; CDR3aa: CASSFSSGGSEAFF
j_gene: TRBJ2-7; v_gene: TRBV27; CDR3aa: CASSAVGTYYEQYF
j_gene: TRBJ1-5; v_gene: TRBV28; CDR3aa: CASSLLGNGNQPQHF